These 22 T cell receptor beta chains originate from one sample sequenced in a study of cytomegalovirus exposure and HLA in healthy donors. Both 60 Vbeta primers and 13 Jbeta primers went into the PCR. The repertoire was sequenced with immunoSEQ multiplex PCR; TCRdb's copy has only in-frame clones and lacks some. Altogether over 40,000 clones are present, approximately 86% being singletons, with the ten largest covering 6.5% to 9.5%. Sequenced input: PBMCs. The origin of the receptors is a woman in her thirties or forties in good health and CMV-seropositive.

V and J are TRBV7-9 and TRBJ2-1; 8 nucleotides align to TRBD2. The J segment lost 3 bases and the V segment lost 2 bases, leaving 0 bases of the junction unmatched. Germline assignment: CDR1 SEHNR and CDR2 FQNEAQ (reference sequence). The CDR3 extends over 14 amino acids. CDR3 nucleotides: TGTGCCAGCAGCTTACGGGGGGGCTACAATGAGCAGTTCTTC. Translating it yields CASSLRGGYNEQFF.

V is TRBV18 and J is TRBJ1-5, with TRBD1 identical over 12 bases. This CDR3 has 17 residues. V trimming: 2 bases; J trimming: 6 bases; junction bases outside the gene matches: 8. Germline CDR1 reads KGHSH; CDR2 reads LQKENI. This CDR3 reads CASSPDFGTGGGQPQHF. The CDR3 DNA reads TGTGCCAGCTCACCAGACTTTGGGACAGGGGGCGGTCAGCCCCAGCATTTT.

The chain has TRBV6-4 and TRBJ1-1, with 7 bases matching TRBD1. The CDR3 covers 16 residues. With V trimmed by 6 bases and J by 3 bases, 13 bases remained unmatched. The germline gives CDR1 MRHNA, CDR2 SNTAGT. The CDR3 coding sequence is TGTGCCAGCAGCCCCTTCCAAGGGGGCGAGGACACTGAAGCTTTCTTT. Translation: CASSPFQGGEDTEAFF.

This clone was picked up a small number of times. J is TRBJ1-2 and V is TRBV28; 10 bases map to TRBD1. The V segment lost 4 bases and the J segment 4 bases; nucleotides outside the gene matches: 6. The V gene's germline CDR1 is MDHEN and CDR2 SYDVKM. This CDR3 region has 15 residues. In DNA, the CDR3 is TGTGCCAGCAGTTCCGGGACAGGGGTCGCCTATGGCTACACCTTC. This sequence encodes CASSSGTGVAYGYTF.

The rearrangement uses TRBV6-6 and TRBJ1-4, with D hard to call. From germline, CDR1 is MNHNY and CDR2 SVGAGI (reference sequence). The CDR3 length is 13 residues. The ends were cut back, 7 bases at V and 3 bases at J, with 9 bases in the middle. The CDR3 region is CASMRAANEKLFF. The CDR3, as DNA: TGTGCCAGCATGCGGGCAGCTAATGAAAAACTGTTTTTT.

CDR3 sequence (DNA): TGTGCCAGCAGCTTGCTTGTACGGCTAGGCGGTGAGCAGTTCTTC. Amino acid sequence: CASSLLVRLGGEQFF. V is TRBV5-4 and J is TRBJ2-1; D is uncertain. The ends were cut back, 1 base at V and 9 bases at J, with 17 bases in the middle. CDR1 is SGHNT and CDR2 is YYREEE in the germline V gene (reference sequence). This CDR3 has 15 residues.

The chain links TRBV15 to TRBJ1-6, with TRBD1 matching over 7 bases. The junction had 8 bases not matched to a gene; V was cut back by 3 bases and J by 6 bases. Germline CDR1 reads LNHNV; CDR2 reads YYDKDF (reference sequence). The CDR3 has 16 residues. CDR3 region: CATSSEPGQPNSPLHF. For the CDR3, the DNA is TGTGCCACCAGCAGTGAACCGGGACAGCCTAATTCACCCCTCCACTTT.

The V call is TRBV7-9, the J call TRBJ1-4, with 9 bases aligning to TRBD1. Germline CDR1 reads SEHNR; CDR2 reads FQNEAQ (reference sequence). J gave up 5 bases and V 1 base, and 8 bases lay outside the gene matches. This CDR3 is 17 amino acids long. CDR3 nucleotides: TGTGCCAGCAGCTTAGTACGCGGACAGGGGACGAATGAAAAACTGTTTTTT. Protein: CASSLVRGQGTNEKLFF.

The chain links TRBV6-1 to TRBJ2-1; 7 nucleotides line up with TRBD1. The germline gives CDR1 MNHNS, CDR2 SASEGT. CDR3 length equals 13 residues. V was pared by 8 bases and J by 4 bases, with 5 bases of the junction left unmatched. CDR3 in amino acids: CASLGQPYNEQFF. For the CDR3, the DNA is TGTGCCAGCTTGGGACAGCCGTACAATGAGCAGTTCTTC.

In its sample, this clone was seen once. This sequence joins TRBV23-1 and TRBJ1-2, with a weak D call TRBD1 (6 bases). TRBV23-1 is placed among ORFs of uncertain function. The CDR3 totals 15 residues. The V gene lost 7 bases and the J gene lost 4 bases, with 19 bases spanning the gap. Written as DNA, the CDR3 is TGCGCCAGCAATGATACCAGGGGATACGCCTATGGCTACACCTTC. Its translation: CASNDTRGYAYGYTF.

The chain carries TRBV5-6 and TRBJ2-1, with TRBD2 matching 13 bases. Germline trimming cut 2 bases from V and 9 bases from J; bases unmatched to any gene: 5. The germline gives CDR1 SGHDT, CDR2 YYEEEE. This CDR3 has 15 amino acids. This chain's CDR3 is CASSFGLAGVSEQFF. As DNA, the CDR3 is TGTGCCAGCAGCTTCGGACTAGCGGGGGTGAGTGAGCAGTTCTTC.

J is TRBJ2-3 and V is TRBV19; tentative D call: TRBD1 (5 bases). Deletions cut 5 bases from V and 5 bases from J, with 20 bases between. Germline lookup yields CDR1 LNHDA and CDR2 SQIVND (reference sequence). The CDR3 covers 16 residues. The CDR3 region is CASSSAGLSAGDTQYF. The CDR3 DNA is TGTGCCAGTAGTTCCGCAGGGTTATCAGCAGGAGATACGCAGTATTTT.

This sequence joins TRBV6-5 and TRBJ2-5; the D is unclear. Per the germline V gene, CDR1 is MNHEY and CDR2 is SVGAGI. The CDR3 sequence is 12 residues long. Between the trimmed V and J ends, which lost 2 bases and 5 bases, there was a span of 6 bases. CDR3 in amino acids: CASSYPQETQYF. The CDR3 DNA follows: TGTGCCAGCAGTTACCCCCAGGAGACCCAGTACTTC.

V is TRBV19 and J is TRBJ2-7; D is perhaps TRBD2 (5 bases). V was trimmed by 4 bases and J by 0 bases, leaving 10 bases between them. The V gene's germline CDR1 is LNHDA and CDR2 SQIVND (reference sequence). The CDR3 is made up of 14 amino acids. The CDR3 region has the DNA TGTGCCAGTAGTAAAAAGCGGAGCTCCTACGAGCAGTACTTC. Protein sequence: CASSKKRSSYEQYF.

V is TRBV4-2 and J is TRBJ2-5, with 9 bases aligning to TRBD2. Germline V gene data show CDR1 as LGHNA and CDR2 as YNFKEQ. Unmatched junction bases numbered 10, after V lost 3 bases and J lost 5 bases. The CDR3 runs to 16 residues. The CDR3 DNA follows: TGTGCCAGCAGCCAGGAAACGACTAGCGGTCACGAGACCCAGTACTTC. This encodes CASSQETTSGHETQYF.

The chain is built from TRBV7-9 and TRBJ2-5, with a tentative D call TRBD1 (5 bases). The V gene lost 6 bases and the J gene lost 0 bases, with 20 bases spanning the gap. The CDR3 runs 17 residues. Germline lookup yields CDR1 SEHNR and CDR2 FQNEAQ (reference sequence). The CDR3 reads CASRADSALSYQETQYF. The DNA of the CDR3 is TGTGCCAGCAGAGCCGACAGCGCCTTATCGTACCAAGAGACCCAGTACTTC.

The genes are TRBV2 and TRBJ1-4; tentative D call: TRBD1 (5 bases). The V end lost 7 bases, the J end lost 12 bases, and 21 bases lay between the germline ends. This CDR3 is built from 14 residues. Germline V gene sequence: CDR1 SNHLY, CDR2 FYNNEI. The CDR3 protein is CASKILREKGELFF. CDR3 sequence (DNA): TGTGCCAGCAAAATATTACGGGAGAAAGGGGAACTGTTTTTT.

This sequence joins TRBV9 and TRBJ2-7; 12 nucleotides match TRBD2. The V and J ends lost 4 bases and 7 bases, in that order; junction bases with no gene match: 9. The CDR3 is 15 residues long. The germline gives CDR1 SGDLS, CDR2 YYNGEE. For the CDR3, the DNA is TGTGCCAGCAGCCTCTCGCTAGCGGGGGGGATAGAGCAGTACTTC. Protein sequence: CASSLSLAGGIEQYF.

The chain employs TRBV5-1 and TRBJ1-1; D is uncertain. Trimming removed 3 bases at V and 4 bases at J, with 13 bases between. CDR1 is SGHRS, CDR2 YFSETQ, per germline. The CDR3 runs to 14 residues. The DNA for the CDR3 is TGCGCCAGCAGCTATAATTCGGGGAGCACTGAAGCTTTCTTT. Residues: CASSYNSGSTEAFF.

The table lists this clone with a count of one. The rearrangement links TRBV5-4 to TRBJ2-1; no definite D call. Trimming took off 0 bases at V and 6 bases at J, with 10 bases between the two ends. CDR3 length equals 14 residues. Germline V lookup: CDR1 SGHNT, CDR2 YYREEE (reference sequence). DNA for the CDR3: TGTGCCAGCAGCTTGGACTCCCAACGCAATGAGCAGTTCTTC. It is translated as CASSLDSQRNEQFF.

The chain uses TRBV6-4 and TRBJ2-7; no clear D. Trimming took off 10 bases at V and 3 bases at J, with 13 bases between the two ends. This CDR3 has 12 amino acids. CDR1 and CDR2 (germline): MRHNA, SNTAGT. The CDR3 DNA sequence: TGTGCCAACGCGTTGTATAGCTACGAGCAGTACTTC. Protein: CANALYSYEQYF.

The chain joins TRBV27 to TRBJ2-5; the match to TRBD2 covers 12 bases. V lost 11 bases and J lost 6; bases outside the gene matches: 7. The CDR3 has 13 residues. Looked up from germline, CDR1 is MNHEY and CDR2 is SMNVEV (reference sequence). CDR3 coding DNA: TGTGCCGGAGATCTAGCGGGAGGGAAGACCCAGTACTTC. Its translation: CAGDLAGGKTQYF.